Below, 18 T cell receptor beta chains from the same sample are listed, as sequenced in a study of blood T cell repertoires in COVID-19. Measured with immunoSEQ multiplex PCR; TCRdb has only the in-frame clones, and not every one. The repertoire includes 100,000 to 150,000 clones, about 81% of them detected once, and around 2.4% sits in the top ten. Sequences were obtained from PBMCs or T cells enriched from blood (not recorded which). The receptor source for this set is a man aged 40-49 years with acute COVID-19.

This sequence joins TRBV6-5 and TRBJ2-1, with 7 nucleotides matching TRBD2. The V segment lost 8 bases and the J segment 1 base; nucleotides outside the gene matches: 2. The CDR3 sequence is 13 residues long. The V gene's germline CDR1 is MNHEY and CDR2 SVGAGI. The CDR3 bases are TGTGCCAGCCGACTAGCATCCTACAATGAGCAGTTCTTC. Translated, it gives CASRLASYNEQFF.

The chain has TRBV10-3 and TRBJ1-3; D is ambiguous. The CDR3 totals 14 residues. Trimming pared 7 bases from V and 1 base from J, leaving 11 bases between. The germline CDR1 and CDR2 sequences are ENHRY and SYGVKD. This CDR3 is CAINPQRSGNTIYF. Written as DNA, the CDR3 is TGTGCCATCAATCCACAGAGATCTGGAAACACCATATATTTT.

DNA for the CDR3: TGTGCCTGGAGTGCCACGGGGGGTGCGGTTGGCTACACCTTC. It codes for CAWSATGGAVGYTF. The V call is TRBV30, the J call TRBJ1-2; D may be TRBD1 (5 bases). The CDR3 runs to 14 residues. Between the trimmed V and J ends, which lost 1 base and 7 bases, there was a span of 16 bases. Germline CDR1 is GTSNPN and CDR2 is SVGIG (reference sequence).

The chain joins TRBV9 to TRBJ1-5; D is perhaps TRBD1 (5 bases). Deletions cut 3 bases from V and 2 bases from J, with 12 bases between. Germline loops: CDR1 SGDLS, CDR2 YYNGEE. The CDR3 loop spans 15 amino acids. Written as DNA, the CDR3 is TGTGCCAGCAGCGCAGGGAATGAGGGCAATCAGCCCCAGCATTTT. Translated, it gives CASSAGNEGNQPQHF.

This chain joins TRBV20-1 and TRBJ2-5; maybe TRBD1 (6 bases). V shed 5 bases and J shed 5 bases, with 9 bases lying between them. CDR3 length: 11 amino acids. Germline V gives CDR1 DFQATT, CDR2 SNEGSKA (reference sequence). CDR3 DNA sequence: TGCAGTGCTCTCCAGGGGGAGACCCAGTACTTC. Protein: CSALQGETQYF.

This clone was counted only a few times. This chain connects TRBV6-5 to TRBJ1-2; TRBD1 is a possible D gene (5 bases). Germline CDR1 and CDR2: MNHEY and SVGAGI. This CDR3 is 13 amino acids long. The germline V and J ends were trimmed by 6 bases and 5 bases, with 13 bases remaining between them. The CDR3 DNA follows: TGTGCCAGCAGGGGCGACAGTCTTTATGGCTACACCTTC. Residues: CASRGDSLYGYTF.

The chain is built from TRBV3-1 (or the pseudogene TRBV3-2) and TRBJ2-7; 10 nucleotides line up with TRBD1. Trimming at V came to 4 bases and at J to 6 bases, leaving 9 bases not matched to a gene. The CDR3 length is 15 residues. Germline V gives CDR1 LGHDT, CDR2 YNNKEL (reference sequence). For the CDR3, the DNA is TGTGCCAGCAGCCCAGGGGACAGGGGCCCGGGCGAGCAGTACTTC. Its translation: CASSPGDRGPGEQYF.

This clone was counted a single time. DNA of the CDR3: TGTGCCAGCAGCGTTAGCGGGAGAGGGGCAGATACGCAGTATTTT. Amino acids: CASSVSGRGADTQYF. V usage is TRBV9 and J usage is TRBJ2-3, with TRBD2 matching 9 bases. CDR1 and CDR2 from the germline V gene are SGDLS and YYNGEE. Trimming removed 2 bases from V and 4 bases from J; junction bases left unmatched: 5. The CDR3 sequence is 15 residues long.

This chain links TRBV5-1 with TRBJ1-1, with 7 positions matching TRBD1. Germline CDR1 reads SGHRS; CDR2 reads YFSETQ. With V trimmed by 4 bases and J by 1 base, 7 bases remained unmatched. CDR3 length equals 15 residues. The CDR3 region has the DNA TGCGCCAGCAGCAGCCAGGGGGTCGAGAACACTGAAGCTTTCTTT. Protein sequence: CASSSQGVENTEAFF.

J is TRBJ1-1 and V is TRBV6-5; D not resolved. Trimming took off 5 bases at V and 7 bases at J, with 20 bases between the two ends. The CDR3 loop spans 15 amino acids. Germline V lookup: CDR1 MNHEY, CDR2 SVGAGI. This CDR3 reads CASSTHLPRRGEAFF. CDR3 coding DNA: TGTGCCAGCAGTACTCACTTACCTCGACGGGGTGAAGCTTTCTTT.

The V gene is TRBV3-1 (or the pseudogene TRBV3-2), the J gene TRBJ1-1; D may be TRBD1 (6 bases). CDR3 length equals 14 residues. Germline CDR1 LGHDT, CDR2 YNNKEL (reference sequence). V lost 3 bases and J lost 1, with 9 bases in between. Here the CDR3 reads CASSQWTANTEAFF. CDR3 DNA sequence: TGTGCCAGCAGCCAGTGGACAGCGAACACTGAAGCTTTCTTT.

The V and J genes are TRBV6-5 and TRBJ2-5; tentative D call: TRBD2 (5 bases). Germline loops: CDR1 MNHEY, CDR2 SVGAGI. This CDR3 has 13 amino acids. The V end was cut by 8 bases, the J end by 2 bases, with 12 bases between. The CDR3 sequence: CASRKSGQETQYF. The CDR3 nucleotides are TGTGCCAGCCGGAAAAGCGGACAAGAGACCCAGTACTTC.

The J gene is TRBJ1-2, the V gene TRBV24-1; D gene uncertain. Germline loops: CDR1 KGHDR, CDR2 SFDVKD. The CDR3 spans 11 residues. Trimming took off 3 bases at V and 5 bases at J, with 3 bases between the two ends. This CDR3 reads CATSDAYGYTF. The CDR3 DNA sequence: TGTGCCACCAGTGATGCGTATGGCTACACCTTC.

This sequence joins TRBV19 and TRBJ2-7; possible D gene TRBD2, 5 bases. The CDR3 runs 13 residues. The V end lost 5 bases, the J end lost 12 bases, and 20 bases lay between the germline ends. Germline lookup yields CDR1 LNHDA and CDR2 SQIVND (reference sequence). This chain's CDR3 is CASSWSDEAERYF. For the CDR3, the DNA is TGTGCCAGTAGTTGGTCCGACGAAGCGGAGAGGTACTTC.

The J gene is TRBJ1-3, the V gene TRBV7-6; no clear D. V gave up 3 bases and J gave up 0 bases, with 12 bases separating them. The CDR3 length is 16 residues. Germline V gene sequence: CDR1 SGHVS, CDR2 FNYEAQ. DNA for the CDR3: TGTGCCAGCAGCTTGGGTCAGGCGTACTCTGGAAACACCATATATTTT. Residues: CASSLGQAYSGNTIYF.

This clone was recorded a few times. V gene TRBV5-1 combines with J gene TRBJ2-1; D is ambiguous. The CDR3 has 14 residues. Per the germline V gene, CDR1 is SGHRS and CDR2 is YFSETQ. V shed 4 bases and J shed 7 bases, with 15 bases lying between them. The CDR3 loop reads CASSPMGGPNEQFF. The CDR3 region has the DNA TGCGCCAGCAGCCCGATGGGTGGGCCGAATGAGCAGTTCTTC.

This clone was picked up one time. This chain links TRBV18 with TRBJ1-4, with TRBD1 identical over 9 bases. With V trimmed by 4 bases and J by 8 bases, 8 bases remained unmatched. There are 15 residues in the CDR3. Germline V CDR1 and CDR2: KGHSH, LQKENI. The chain's CDR3 is CASSLATGGGEKLFF. CDR3 nucleotide sequence: TGTGCCAGCTCACTGGCGACAGGGGGAGGAGAAAAACTGTTTTTT.

J is TRBJ1-4 and V is TRBV5-4; tentatively, D is TRBD1 (6 bases). The CDR3 is 18 amino acids. V was clipped by 4 bases and J by 0 bases, with 19 bases between them. Germline CDR1 is SGHNT and CDR2 is YYREEE (reference sequence). CDR3 loop: CASSPGGLSFATNEKLFF. DNA for the CDR3: TGTGCCAGCAGCCCGGGGGGGCTTAGTTTTGCAACTAATGAAAAACTGTTTTTT.